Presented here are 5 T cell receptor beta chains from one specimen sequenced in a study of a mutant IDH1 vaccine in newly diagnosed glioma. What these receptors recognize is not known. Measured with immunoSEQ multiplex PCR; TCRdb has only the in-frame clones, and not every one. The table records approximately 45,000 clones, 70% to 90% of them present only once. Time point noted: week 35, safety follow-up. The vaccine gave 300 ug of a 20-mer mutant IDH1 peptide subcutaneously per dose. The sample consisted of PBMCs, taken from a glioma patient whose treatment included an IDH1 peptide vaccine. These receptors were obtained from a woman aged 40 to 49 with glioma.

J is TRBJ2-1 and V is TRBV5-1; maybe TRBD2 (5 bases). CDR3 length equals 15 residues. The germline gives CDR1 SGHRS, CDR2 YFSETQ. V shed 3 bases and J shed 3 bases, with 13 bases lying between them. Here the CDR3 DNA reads TGCGCCAGCAGCTCTCGGGGTCTGGACTACAATGAGCAGTTCTTC. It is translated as CASSSRGLDYNEQFF.

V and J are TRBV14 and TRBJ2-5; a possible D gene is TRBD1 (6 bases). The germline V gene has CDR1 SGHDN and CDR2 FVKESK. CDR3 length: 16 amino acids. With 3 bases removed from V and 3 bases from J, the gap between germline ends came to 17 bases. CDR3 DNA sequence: TGTGCCAGCAGCCAGGCTTTCGGCAGGGGTGAAGAGACCCAGTACTTC. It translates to CASSQAFGRGEETQYF.

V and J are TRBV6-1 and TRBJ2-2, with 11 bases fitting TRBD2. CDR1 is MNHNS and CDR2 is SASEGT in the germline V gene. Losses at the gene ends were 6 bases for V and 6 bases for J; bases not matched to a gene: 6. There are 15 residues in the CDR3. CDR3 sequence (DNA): TGTGCCAGCAGCGCCGGGACTAGCGGTTCCGGGGAGCTGTTTTTT. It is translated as CASSAGTSGSGELFF.

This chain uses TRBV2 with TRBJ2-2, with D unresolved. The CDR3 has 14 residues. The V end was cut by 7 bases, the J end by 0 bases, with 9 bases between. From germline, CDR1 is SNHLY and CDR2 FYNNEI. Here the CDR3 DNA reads TGTGCCAGCAACAACAGAGCGAACACCGGGGAGCTGTTTTTT. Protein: CASNNRANTGELFF.

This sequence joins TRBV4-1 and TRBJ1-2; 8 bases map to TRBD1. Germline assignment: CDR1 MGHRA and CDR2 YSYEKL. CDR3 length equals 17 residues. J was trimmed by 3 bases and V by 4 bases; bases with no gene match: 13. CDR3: CASSRGGVAGQDYGYTF. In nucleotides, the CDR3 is TGCGCCAGCAGCCGCGGGGGGGTGGCGGGACAGGACTATGGCTACACCTTC.